The 32 T cell receptor beta chains in this list originate from one sample, sequenced in a study of T cell clones after liver transplantation. Profiled with immunoSEQ multiplex PCR; TCRdb holds only in-frame clones, not every one. The top ten hold just under 1% of the sample, which has about 99,000 clones, around four fifths seen once. Sequenced material: CD4+ T cells from blood, taken before liver transplant. These receptor sequences come from a human donor who received a liver transplant.

This chain uses TRBV6-1 with TRBJ2-2; D remains ambiguous. The germline CDR1 and CDR2 sequences are MNHNS and SASEGT. V was clipped by 7 bases and J by 0 bases, with 12 bases between them. The length of the CDR3 is 15 residues. The CDR3 bases are TGTGCCAGCAAACCGCGACATTCGAACACCGGGGAGCTGTTTTTT. This codes for CASKPRHSNTGELFF.

The chain has TRBV10-2 and TRBJ2-1; D remains unclear. CDR1 is WSHSY, CDR2 SAAADI, per germline. With 3 bases removed from V and 8 bases from J, the gap between germline ends came to 5 bases. This CDR3 contains 11 residues. Written as DNA, the CDR3 is TGCGCCAGCAGTGACGAGGATGAGCAGTTCTTC. Amino acid sequence: CASSDEDEQFF.

The chain recombines TRBV18 with TRBJ1-5; 11 nucleotides align to TRBD1. The CDR3 sequence is 17 residues long. CDR1 KGHSH and CDR2 LQKENI come from the germline V gene. Unmatched junction bases numbered 11, after V lost 6 bases and J lost 4 bases. Written as DNA, the CDR3 is TGTGCCAGCTCTCCGGACAGGGGGCCCGCTTGGAATCAGCCCCAGCATTTT. Residues: CASSPDRGPAWNQPQHF.

The genes are TRBV5-6 and TRBJ1-2; D is uncertain. CDR1 and CDR2 (germline): SGHDT, YYEEEE. Trimming pared 0 bases from V and 8 bases from J, leaving 17 bases between. The CDR3 loop spans 15 amino acids. The DNA of the CDR3 is TGTGCCAGCAGCTTGGAGAAGACCTTATCGGAAGGCTACACCTTC. Its protein product is CASSLEKTLSEGYTF.

This chain uses TRBV19 with TRBJ2-7; tentative D call: TRBD2 (5 bases). The germline CDR1 and CDR2 sequences are LNHDA and SQIVND (reference sequence). The CDR3 runs to 14 residues. The ends were cut back, 8 bases at V and 4 bases at J, with 18 bases in the middle. CDR3 sequence reads: CASSTGTRVYEQYF. The CDR3 coding sequence is TGTGCCAGTTCAACGGGCACTAGAGTTTACGAGCAGTACTTC.

The chain is built from TRBV15 and TRBJ1-5, with D hard to call. Between the trimmed V and J ends, which lost 1 base and 2 bases, there was a span of 12 bases. Germline V gives CDR1 LNHNV, CDR2 YYDKDF (reference sequence). The CDR3 totals 16 residues. DNA of the CDR3: TGTGCCACCAGCAGAGGACGGGGAGGAGGCAATCAGCCCCAGCATTTT. It translates to CATSRGRGGGNQPQHF.

J is TRBJ1-5 and V is TRBV29-1, with 8 bases identical to TRBD1. V lost 6 bases, J lost 5 bases, and 6 bases stayed unmatched. This CDR3 spans 13 amino acids. Per germline, CDR1 SQVTM and CDR2 ANQGSEA. The CDR3 loop reads CSVLSTGDQPQHF. In DNA, the CDR3 is TGCAGCGTCTTATCGACAGGGGATCAGCCCCAGCATTTT. Full variable domain (outside the CDR3, taken from reference TRBV29-1 and TRBJ1-5): SAVISQKPSRDICQRGTSLTIQCQVDSQVTMMFWYRQQPGQSLTLIATANQGSEATYESGFVIDKFPISRPNLTFSTLTVSNMSPEDSSIYLCSVLSTGDQPQHFGDGTRLSIL.

This clone was picked up a small number of times. This chain links TRBV4-2 with TRBJ2-1, with D perhaps TRBD1 (5 bases). The CDR3 runs 15 residues. Germline V CDR1 and CDR2: LGHNA, YNFKEQ. V lost 2 bases and J lost 8, with 16 bases in between. This CDR3 reads CASSQQGTTTDEQFF. The CDR3 bases are TGTGCCAGCAGCCAACAGGGTACTACGACAGATGAGCAGTTCTTC.

The chain carries TRBV9 and TRBJ1-1; TRBD1 matches 7 bases. The CDR3 has 15 residues. Germline V gene sequence: CDR1 SGDLS, CDR2 YYNGEE. V was clipped by 2 bases and J by 4 bases; unmatched bases: 8. CDR3 coding DNA: TGTGCCAGCAGCGTTTCTGGACAGGCTCCCACTGAAGCTTTCTTT. Translating gives CASSVSGQAPTEAFF.

V usage is TRBV5-1 and J usage is TRBJ2-5; 16 bases match TRBD2. The junction had 8 bases not matched to a gene; V was cut back by 0 bases and J by 3 bases. Germline V CDR1 and CDR2: SGHRS, YFSETQ. The CDR3 totals 19 residues. The CDR3 loop is CASSLVGTSGGAWKETQYF. For the CDR3, the DNA is TGCGCCAGCAGCTTGGTCGGGACTAGCGGGGGGGCTTGGAAAGAGACCCAGTACTTC.

Only a few counts were recorded for this clone. V gene TRBV27 combines with J gene TRBJ2-7, with D possibly being TRBD2 (5 bases). Between the trimmed V and J ends, which lost 2 bases and 4 bases, there was a span of 15 bases. This CDR3 contains 15 residues. Germline lookup yields CDR1 MNHEY and CDR2 SMNVEV (reference sequence). The CDR3 DNA sequence: TGTGCCAGCAGTTTAAGGACGGTGGACTTATACGAGCAGTACTTC. This codes for CASSLRTVDLYEQYF.

This chain uses TRBV6-5 with TRBJ2-7, with D possibly TRBD1 on 6 matching bases. CDR1 is MNHEY, CDR2 SVGAGI, per germline. The CDR3 totals 15 residues. Deletions cut 10 bases from V and 0 bases from J, with 19 bases between. This CDR3 is CATTLEQGFSYEQYF. CDR3 coding DNA: TGTGCCACCACCTTGGAACAGGGTTTCTCCTACGAGCAGTACTTC.

The chain links TRBV9 to TRBJ1-3; D is ambiguous. The V and J ends lost 4 bases and 7 bases respectively, with 15 bases between them. Germline V CDR1 and CDR2: SGDLS, YYNGEE. This CDR3 region has 14 residues. The CDR3 loop reads CASSTEGGWNTIYF. The CDR3 DNA reads TGTGCCAGCAGCACAGAGGGCGGGTGGAACACCATATATTTT.

The chain carries TRBV19 and TRBJ1-5; the D gene is possibly TRBD1 (6 bases). The V gene lost 5 bases and the J gene lost 3 bases, with 14 bases spanning the gap. This CDR3 contains 15 residues. Germline V lookup: CDR1 LNHDA, CDR2 SQIVND (reference sequence). This chain's CDR3 is CASSSQGMINQPQHF. The CDR3 nucleotides read TGTGCCAGTAGTTCGCAGGGGATGATCAATCAGCCCCAGCATTTT.

This sequence joins TRBV29-1 and TRBJ2-5; possibly TRBD2 for D (6 bases). The CDR3 sequence is 11 residues long. V was cut by 4 bases and J by 4 bases, with 7 bases left in between. Germline V lookup: CDR1 SQVTM, CDR2 ANQGSEA. Here the CDR3 DNA reads TGCAGCGTTGGGAGGGTAGAGACCCAGTACTTC. This codes for CSVGRVETQYF. The full variable domain, its missing parts supplied by reference TRBV29-1 and TRBJ2-5, is SAVISQKPSRDICQRGTSLTIQCQVDSQVTMMFWYRQQPGQSLTLIATANQGSEATYESGFVIDKFPISRPNLTFSTLTVSNMSPEDSSIYLCSVGRVETQYFGPGTRLLVL.

The genes are TRBV25-1 and TRBJ1-2; D ambiguous. Between the trimmed V and J ends, which lost 7 bases and 8 bases, there was a span of 14 bases. Per germline, CDR1 MGHDK and CDR2 SYGVNS. The CDR3 loop spans 12 amino acids. This chain's CDR3 is CASTPGLGGYTF. CDR3 nucleotide sequence: TGTGCCAGCACCCCTGGTTTAGGAGGCTACACCTTC.

The gene calls are TRBV19 and TRBJ2-7; D is perhaps TRBD1 (5 bases). The germline CDR1 and CDR2 sequences are LNHDA and SQIVND (reference sequence). The CDR3 is 15 amino acids. With 3 bases removed from V and 0 bases from J, the gap between germline ends came to 12 bases. CDR3 sequence (DNA): TGTGCCAGTAGTATTAGGGGTGGCAGCTCCTACGAGCAGTACTTC. Protein sequence: CASSIRGGSSYEQYF.

The genes are TRBV28 and TRBJ2-2; 7 bases fit TRBD1. The CDR3 is 16 residues long. CDR1 is MDHEN and CDR2 is SYDVKM in the germline V gene. V shed 6 bases, J shed 0 bases, and the junction held 7 bases outside the gene matches. The CDR3 loop reads CASRPGTGANTGELFF. CDR3 nucleotides: TGTGCCAGCAGACCCGGTACAGGGGCGAACACCGGGGAGCTGTTTTTT.

The gene calls are TRBV12-2 and TRBJ2-5. TRBV12-2 is flagged as a pseudogene. The CDR3 is 13 amino acids. The CDR3 nucleotides are TGTGCAAGTCGCTTAGTAGGCCAAGAGACCCAGTACTTC. Its translation: CASRLVGQETQYF.

The chain couples TRBV7-2 to TRBJ2-7, with 9 bases aligning to TRBD2. Germline CDR1 is SGHTA and CDR2 is FQGNSA. The CDR3 has 15 residues. Germline trimming cut 1 base from V and 0 bases from J; bases unmatched to any gene: 1. As DNA, the CDR3 is TGTGCCAGCAGCTTAGAGCGGGAGGACTCCTACGAGCAGTACTTC. Protein product: CASSLEREDSYEQYF.

This clone was seen only once. The chain couples TRBV27 to TRBJ1-1, with a tentative D call TRBD1 (6 bases). The CDR3 consists of 14 residues. The ends were cut back, 5 bases at V and 0 bases at J, with 10 bases in the middle. CDR1 MNHEY and CDR2 SMNVEV come from the germline V gene (reference sequence). This CDR3 is CASSPYRVNTEAFF. The DNA of the CDR3 is TGTGCCAGCAGTCCCTACAGGGTGAACACTGAAGCTTTCTTT.

Here the CDR3 DNA reads TGCGCCAGCAGCCTGGACAGGGGGGCGAACACTGAAGCTTTCTTT. This translates into CASSLDRGANTEAFF. The chain recombines TRBV5-1 with TRBJ1-1; 10 bases line up with TRBD1. The CDR3 contains 15 residues. Trimming removed 4 bases from V and 1 base from J; junction bases left unmatched: 4. Germline V lookup: CDR1 SGHRS, CDR2 YFSETQ.

V is TRBV6-1 and J is TRBJ2-4, with 8 bases matching TRBD1. The junction had 6 bases not matched to a gene; V was cut back by 8 bases and J by 3 bases. CDR1 is MNHNS and CDR2 is SASEGT in the germline V gene. This CDR3 is 14 amino acids long. The CDR3 sequence is CASVMGTGKNIQYF. The CDR3 nucleotides are TGTGCCAGCGTAATGGGGACAGGCAAAAACATTCAGTACTTC.

The V and J genes are TRBV28 and TRBJ2-5, with D perhaps assigned TRBD1 or TRBD2 (5 bases each). CDR1 is MDHEN, CDR2 SYDVKM, per germline. The CDR3 spans 13 residues. Trimming stripped 5 bases from V and 7 bases from J, with 14 bases between. The CDR3 region is CASSPGIGGTQYF. CDR3 DNA sequence: TGTGCCAGCAGTCCCGGAATTGGGGGGACCCAGTACTTC.

This chain joins TRBV10-3 and TRBJ2-5, with D tentatively TRBD2 (6 bases). The V gene lost 6 bases and the J gene lost 5 bases, with 13 bases spanning the gap. The length of the CDR3 is 13 residues. The germline V gene has CDR1 ENHRY and CDR2 SYGVKD. As DNA, the CDR3 is TGTGCCATCAGCACGGGACTTTATGAGACCCAGTACTTC. It is translated as CAISTGLYETQYF.

The gene calls are TRBV6-1 and TRBJ1-1; TRBD1 might be the D (5 bases). Trimming shortened V by 4 bases and J by 0 bases, and 9 bases separated the two germline ends. The CDR3 covers 14 residues. Germline V CDR1 and CDR2: MNHNS, SASEGT. CDR3 amino acids: CASSVDTMNTEAFF. CDR3 bases: TGTGCCAGCAGTGTGGACACTATGAACACTGAAGCTTTCTTT.

This chain joins TRBV4-3 and TRBJ2-4; D gene ambiguous. V was clipped by 0 bases and J by 0 bases, with 24 bases between them. Germline lookup yields CDR1 LGHNA and CDR2 YSLEER. The CDR3 spans 21 residues. The CDR3 DNA follows: TGCGCCAGCAGCCAAGAAACCGGCCCCAAGGGATCAATAGGAGCCAAAAACATTCAGTACTTC. As protein: CASSQETGPKGSIGAKNIQYF.

This clone came up many times. This sequence joins TRBV7-9 and TRBJ1-1, with 7 positions matching TRBD1. The CDR3 is made up of 14 amino acids. With 5 bases clipped from V and 2 bases from J, the junction kept 5 bases outside the gene matches. Germline CDR1 SEHNR, CDR2 FQNEAQ (reference sequence). The CDR3, as DNA: TGTGCCAGCAGCCTCGGGACAGCTAACACTGAAGCTTTCTTT. This encodes CASSLGTANTEAFF.

The chain combines TRBV4-2 with TRBJ2-1; TRBD2 agrees at 10 bases. The CDR3 has 16 amino acids. Germline trimming cut 4 bases from V and 6 bases from J; bases unmatched to any gene: 9. Germline lookup yields CDR1 LGHNA and CDR2 YNFKEQ. The CDR3 loop is CASSPPVAGGGNEQFF. For the CDR3, the DNA is TGTGCCAGCAGCCCTCCAGTAGCGGGGGGTGGCAATGAGCAGTTCTTC.

The chain has TRBV19 and TRBJ2-3; unclear D gene. The germline V gene encodes CDR1 LNHDA and CDR2 SQIVND (reference sequence). The CDR3 loop spans 13 amino acids. Trimming removed 3 bases from V and 1 base from J, with 5 bases in between. The CDR3, as DNA: TGTGCCAGTAGTATGACTCGCACAGATACGCAGTATTTT. It yields the protein CASSMTRTDTQYF.

The rearrangement uses TRBV6-5 and TRBJ1-4, with D perhaps matching TRBD1 (6 bases). V lost 6 bases and J 2 bases, leaving 13 bases between the germline ends. The CDR3 covers 15 residues. The germline V gene encodes CDR1 MNHEY and CDR2 SVGAGI. The CDR3 spells CASSKGQRTNEKLFF. The CDR3 DNA reads TGTGCCAGCAGCAAAGGACAGCGCACTAATGAAAAACTGTTTTTT.

This chain uses TRBV27 with TRBJ1-6, with TRBD1 matching over 8 bases. Germline V gene sequence: CDR1 MNHEY, CDR2 SMNVEV (reference sequence). V shed 7 bases, J shed 7 bases, and the junction held 15 bases outside the gene matches. The CDR3 is 17 amino acids. CDR3 amino acids: CASMGGQVKPPNSPLHF. In DNA, the CDR3 is TGTGCCAGCATGGGGGGACAGGTGAAACCCCCGAATTCACCCCTCCACTTT.